This T cell receptor (beta chain) originates from a study of identical twins. CDR1 MNHEY and CDR2 SVGAGI come from the germline V gene. Trimming at V came to 0 bases and at J to 0 bases, leaving 7 bases not matched to a gene. The CDR3 has 18 residues. One entry per CDR3 protein, called by TCRdb with MiXCR from the 5' RACE reads. The sample has some 790,000 distinct CDR3 sequences; 18% are singletons. The sample also formed part of further work on T cells expressing NK-cell markers.

The rearrangement joins TRBV6-5 to TRBJ2-5; 10 bases map to TRBD2. Material: PBMCs. This TCR was sampled from a woman between 18 and 29 years old in good health. Here the CDR3 reads CASSYSTLAGEYQETQYF. The CDR3 DNA follows: TGTGCCAGCAGTTACTCGACCCTAGCGGGAGAATACCAAGAGACCCAGTACTTC.